A single sample is the source of the 17 T cell receptor beta chains below, sequenced in a study of human T cells and chemical hapten exposure. MiXCR, run by TCRdb on the RACE reads, gives a single entry per CDR3 protein. The data show fewer than 400,000 distinct CDR3 sequences, under 8% seen once. Time point in this sample: patch test 1, 2 weeks after DPC sensitization. Noted treatment: therapeutic diphenylcyclopropenone sensitization with weekly scalp DPC. The sample consisted of whole blood, taken in connection with sensitization to the hapten diphenylcyclopropenone (DPC). The receptors shown here come from a young woman with alopecia areata. Some clones in this sample may be carry-over from other donors' samples.

This clonotype was counted between two and nine times. J is TRBJ2-3 and V is TRBV9, with D possibly being TRBD1 or TRBD2 (5 bases each). The CDR3 is made up of 15 amino acids. V lost 0 bases and J 3 bases, leaving 11 bases between the germline ends. CDR1 is SGDLS, CDR2 YYNGEE, per germline. The CDR3 here is CASSVDEGSTDTQYF. Written as DNA, the CDR3 is TGTGCCAGCAGCGTAGATGAGGGGAGTACAGATACGCAGTATTTT.

This clonotype was observed at least ten times. The chain employs TRBV3-1 and TRBJ1-2; 8 bases align to TRBD1. The CDR3 is made up of 14 amino acids. V shed 4 bases and J 6 bases; nucleotides not matched to a gene: 7. Germline V CDR1 and CDR2: LGHDT, YNNKEL (reference sequence). The CDR3 DNA sequence: TGTGCCAGCAGCCCTGGACAGGGCACTGATGGCTACACCTTC. Protein sequence: CASSPGQGTDGYTF.

This clonotype came up many times. The CDR3 DNA sequence: TGTGCCAGCAGCCCATATACGAGGAGGGCAGATACGCAGTATTTT. It encodes CASSPYTRRADTQYF. V and J are TRBV11-1 and TRBJ2-3, with D maybe TRBD2 (6 bases). CDR1 SGHAT and CDR2 FQDESV come from the germline V gene (reference sequence). The CDR3 spans 15 residues. Between the trimmed V and J ends, which lost 5 bases and 4 bases, there was a span of 16 bases. The full variable domain, with the rest looked up from reference TRBV11-1 and TRBJ2-3, is EAEVAQSPRYKITEKSQAVAFWCDPISGHATLYWYRQILGQGPELLVQFQDESVVDDSQLPKDRFSAERLKGVDSTLKIQPAELGDSAMYLCASSPYTRRADTQYFGPGTRLTVL.

Many counts were recorded for this clonotype. The chain links TRBV24-1 to TRBJ2-1, with D possibly being TRBD2 (5 bases). This CDR3 has 17 amino acids. V lost 3 bases and J lost 0, with 14 bases in between. The V gene's germline CDR1 is KGHDR and CDR2 SFDVKD. The CDR3 sequence: CATSDPLREPSYNEQFF. The CDR3 coding sequence is TGTGCCACCAGTGATCCTCTCCGGGAACCCTCCTACAATGAGCAGTTCTTC.

This clonotype has ten or more counts. The DNA of the CDR3 is TGTGCCAGCAGTTTAGTCCCGACGGATACGCAGTATTTT. It yields the protein CASSLVPTDTQYF. The chain carries TRBV12-3 or TRBV12-4 and TRBJ2-3; D gene ambiguous. There are 13 residues in the CDR3. Trimming pared 1 base from V and 6 bases from J, leaving 8 bases between.

The rearrangement joins TRBV19 to TRBJ1-5; the D is unclear. The CDR3 spans 15 residues. Germline CDR1 is LNHDA and CDR2 is SQIVND (reference sequence). The V gene lost 2 bases and the J gene lost 0 bases, with 8 bases spanning the gap. The CDR3 is CASSIWSDSNQPQHF. CDR3 sequence (DNA): TGTGCCAGTAGTATATGGTCGGATAGCAATCAGCCCCAGCATTTT.

The chain joins TRBV7-8 to TRBJ2-5, with TRBD1 matching 7 bases. The CDR3 is 16 amino acids. Germline-derived CDR1 and CDR2 are SGHVS and FQNEAQ. The V segment lost 0 bases and the J segment 1 base; nucleotides outside the gene matches: 5. CDR3 bases: TGTGCCAGCAGCTTAGCGCTTGGGACAGCCCAAGAGACCCAGTACTTC. Protein product: CASSLALGTAQETQYF.

This clonotype has ten or more counts. The chain uses TRBV5-1 and TRBJ2-5; 8 bases agree with TRBD2. Trimming cost V 4 bases and J 3 bases; bases outside gene matches: 8. Per the germline V gene, CDR1 is SGHRS and CDR2 is YFSETQ. The CDR3 length is 15 residues. The CDR3 loop is CASSRGGPEEETQYF. The CDR3 DNA is TGCGCCAGCAGCCGGGGGGGGCCGGAGGAAGAGACCCAGTACTTC.

There are a few counts of this clonotype. The chain links TRBV29-1 to TRBJ1-3; 8 bases fit TRBD1. J was trimmed by 2 bases and V by 6 bases; bases with no gene match: 6. Per germline, CDR1 SQVTM and CDR2 ANQGSEA. CDR3 size: 14 residues. The CDR3 DNA reads as TGCAGCGTGGACAGGGCAAGAGCTGGAAACACCATATATTTT. It codes for CSVDRARAGNTIYF. Using reference TRBV29-1 and TRBJ1-3 for the parts outside the CDR3, the full variable domain is SAVISQKPSRDICQRGTSLTIQCQVDSQVTMMFWYRQQPGQSLTLIATANQGSEATYESGFVIDKFPISRPNLTFSTLTVSNMSPEDSSIYLCSVDRARAGNTIYFGEGSWLTVV.

The J gene is TRBJ2-4, the V gene TRBV5-1; 10 positions agree with TRBD2. Trimming took 4 bases from V and 0 from J; bases not matched to a gene: 4. Germline loops: CDR1 SGHRS, CDR2 YFSETQ. The CDR3 runs 16 residues. CDR3 protein: CASSPSGGAAKNIQYF. The CDR3, as DNA: TGCGCCAGCAGCCCTAGCGGGGGCGCAGCCAAAAACATTCAGTACTTC.

The gene calls are TRBV12-3 or TRBV12-4 and TRBJ2-3, with unresolved D. V was shortened by 4 bases and J by 2 bases, with 13 bases between the two germline ends. The CDR3 runs to 15 residues. Here the CDR3 DNA reads TGTGCCAGCAGTTCCCCTACAGTGTTCACAGATACGCAGTATTTT. It specifies CASSSPTVFTDTQYF.

This clonotype has more than one count but fewer than ten. The chain carries TRBV6-5 and TRBJ1-4, with 12 bases identical to TRBD1. In germline, CDR1 is MNHEY, CDR2 SVGAGI. With V trimmed by 5 bases and J by 4 bases, 8 bases remained unmatched. This CDR3 contains 17 residues. CDR3 coding DNA: TGTGCCAGCAGTACGGGACAGGGGGCCGGGGTTAATGAAAAACTGTTTTTT. Translated, it gives CASSTGQGAGVNEKLFF.

This clonotype was counted ten times or more. The V gene is TRBV18, the J gene TRBJ2-7, with a tentative D call TRBD2 (5 bases). Germline V gives CDR1 KGHSH, CDR2 LQKENI. Trimming pared 3 bases from V and 7 bases from J, leaving 10 bases between. This CDR3 spans 12 amino acids. In DNA form, the CDR3 reads TGTGCCAGCTCACCGCGACGGGAAGAGCAGTACTTC. This gives the protein CASSPRREEQYF.

This clonotype was counted only a few times. This chain connects TRBV12-3 or TRBV12-4 to TRBJ2-3, with D possibly matching TRBD2 (5 bases). The CDR3 is made up of 14 amino acids. V was shortened by 7 bases and J by 0 bases, with 11 bases between the two germline ends. This CDR3 reads CASTTEGSTDTQYF. CDR3 coding DNA: TGTGCCAGCACCACCGAGGGAAGCACAGATACGCAGTATTTT.

This clonotype occurred many times. An end of the junction differs from the germline gene, which may be a read error. The DNA for the CDR3 is TGTGCCAGCAGTTTGGACCTGTCTGGGGCCAACGTCCTGACTTTC. Protein sequence: CASSLDLSGANVLTF. V usage is TRBV5-4 and J usage is TRBJ2-6; no clear D. CDR1 is SGHNT, CDR2 YYREEE, per germline (reference sequence). CDR3 size: 15 residues. The complete variable domain, with remaining parts taken from reference TRBV5-4 and TRBJ2-6, reads ETGVTQSPTHLIKTRGQQVTLRCSSQSGHNTVSWYQQALGQGPQFIFQYYREEENGRGNFPPRFSGLQFPNYSSELNVNALELDDSALYLCASSLDLSGANVLTFGAGSRLTVL.

This clonotype was seen more than once but under ten times. The chain couples TRBV28 to TRBJ2-3; D is unresolved. Germline V lookup: CDR1 MDHEN, CDR2 SYDVKM. The CDR3 contains 12 residues. V was shortened by 1 base and J by 6 bases, with 5 bases between the two germline ends. CDR3 bases: TGTGCCAGCAGTTTATATCGCGATACGCAGTATTTT. As protein: CASSLYRDTQYF.

This clonotype occurred a few times. The chain couples TRBV6-5 to TRBJ2-5, with TRBD2 matching 10 bases. V lost 4 bases and J lost 1; bases outside the gene matches: 6. This CDR3 has 16 residues. Germline assignment: CDR1 MNHEY and CDR2 SVGAGI. Here the CDR3 reads CASSSKRGGFQETQYF. The CDR3 DNA reads as TGTGCCAGCAGTTCGAAGCGGGGGGGCTTCCAAGAGACCCAGTACTTC.